This is a list of T cell receptor beta chains from one sample in a study of shared clonotypes between healthy human individuals. Data came from immunoSEQ multiplex PCR; TCRdb stores just in-frame clones and leaves some out. The sample lists some 680,000 clones; 60% to 75% were seen once. Input material: memory CD4+ T cells sorted from blood. Receptor source: a woman aged 30 to 39 in good health. CDR3s include the opening cysteine and the closing phenylalanine or tryptophan. The order of the fields is J gene, clone size, V gene, CDR3 protein. Clone sizes are given selectively: once, few, many, or a class where the clone is expanded.

j_gene: TRBJ2-7; abundance: .; v_gene: TRBV2; CDR3aa: CASNRQGNYEQYF
j_gene: TRBJ2-7; abundance: .; v_gene: TRBV19; CDR3aa: CASSRTRSHEQYF
j_gene: TRBJ1-5; abundance: .; v_gene: TRBV4-1; CDR3aa: CASSQGQYSNQPQHF
j_gene: TRBJ1-1; abundance: .; v_gene: TRBV19; CDR3aa: CASSMVGQGSFRNTEAFF
j_gene: TRBJ2-6; abundance: .; v_gene: TRBV5-1; CDR3aa: CASSDSLSSGANVLTF
j_gene: TRBJ1-2; abundance: .; v_gene: TRBV5-6; CDR3aa: CASSPSFGANYGYTF
j_gene: TRBJ2-2; abundance: .; v_gene: TRBV4-1; CDR3aa: CASSQGGGNTGELFF
j_gene: TRBJ2-1; abundance: .; v_gene: TRBV5-1; CDR3aa: CASSSKLNSYNEQFF
j_gene: TRBJ1-5; abundance: .; v_gene: TRBV2; CDR3aa: CASSEALSGRQPQHF
j_gene: TRBJ1-3; abundance: .; v_gene: TRBV11-2; CDR3aa: CASSTTQGGGNTIYF
j_gene: TRBJ1-2; abundance: .; v_gene: TRBV18; CDR3aa: CASSPPGLYSNGYTF
j_gene: TRBJ2-2; abundance: few; v_gene: TRBV29-1; CDR3aa: CSATNRGRAGELFF
j_gene: TRBJ2-2; abundance: .; v_gene: TRBV5-1; CDR3aa: CASSFTGTANTGELFF
j_gene: TRBJ1-2; abundance: .; v_gene: TRBV6-5; CDR3aa: CASSYSIQINYGYTF
j_gene: TRBJ2-5; abundance: .; v_gene: TRBV11-2; CDR3aa: CASSLGQGGETQYF
j_gene: .; abundance: .; v_gene: TRBV30; CDR3aa: CAWRREGRGSSYEQYF
j_gene: TRBJ2-1; abundance: few; v_gene: TRBV15; CDR3aa: CATSRDSRPYNEQFF
j_gene: TRBJ2-7; abundance: .; v_gene: TRBV28; CDR3aa: CASGTGGSYEQYF
j_gene: TRBJ1-1; abundance: few; v_gene: TRBV25-1; CDR3aa: CASSAYRNSTEAFF
j_gene: TRBJ2-2; abundance: .; v_gene: TRBV5-1; CDR3aa: CASSPGTPGELFF
j_gene: TRBJ1-1; abundance: .; v_gene: TRBV11-2; CDR3aa: CASSTDREPNTEAFF
j_gene: TRBJ2-1; abundance: .; v_gene: TRBV18; CDR3aa: CASSPPESRNPHNEQFF
j_gene: TRBJ2-7; abundance: many; v_gene: TRBV18; CDR3aa: CASSAEWLYEQYF